The clone carrying this T cell receptor (beta chain) has a single count. Trimming took off 3 bases at V and 0 bases at J, with 12 bases between the two ends. CDR1 is LNHDA and CDR2 is SQIVND in the germline V gene (reference sequence). This CDR3 has 16 residues. Measured with immunoSEQ multiplex PCR; TCRdb has only the in-frame clones, and not every one. The repertoire holds about 120,000 clones, with about 93% as singletons. The data derive from a study of control samples from healthy donors and cancer patients. The chain couples TRBV19 to TRBJ1-5; D is unresolved. This TCR was recovered from a middle-aged man with head and neck cancer. Sequenced input: PBMCs. CDR3 sequence reads: CASSMRSSYSNQPQHF. CDR3 sequence (DNA): TGTGCCAGTAGTATGCGAAGCAGTTATAGCAATCAGCCCCAGCATTTT. The complete variable domain, with remaining parts taken from reference TRBV19 and TRBJ1-5, reads DGGITQSPKYLFRKEGQNVTLSCEQNLNHDAMYWYRQDPGQGLRLIYYSQIVNDFQKGDIAEGYSVSREKKESFPLTVTSAQKNPTAFYLCASSMRSSYSNQPQHFGDGTRLSIL.